What follows are 6 T cell receptor beta chains derived from one specimen sequenced in a study of T cells in Graves' hyperthyroidism and ophthalmopathy. Amplified TCR beta CDR3 regions came from RNA transcripts. In the first-round RT-PCR of the TCR CDR3, the HTBI primer set was used. In TCRdb, the multiplex PCR reads were re-called with MiXCR into one record per CDR3 protein. The repertoire includes about 560,000 distinct CDR3 sequences, around 13% of them detected once, and more than 11% sits in the top ten. Sequences were obtained from blood. The receptors shown here come from a woman in her 40s with Graves' hyperthyroidism.

This clonotype was picked up a small number of times. The chain has TRBV2 and TRBJ1-2, with no clear D. V was clipped by 10 bases and J by 8 bases, with 11 bases between them. The CDR3 contains 10 residues. The germline CDR1 and CDR2 sequences are SNHLY and FYNNEI. The CDR3 reads CANLRAGYTF. Written as DNA, the CDR3 is TGTGCCAATTTAAGGGCCGGCTACACCTTC.

The J gene is TRBJ2-3, the V gene TRBV10-3; the match to TRBD1 covers 7 bases. Trimming cost V 7 bases and J 5 bases; bases outside gene matches: 6. Germline V gives CDR1 ENHRY, CDR2 SYGVKD. There are 13 residues in the CDR3. The CDR3 is CAIKTGAEDTQYF. In DNA, the CDR3 is TGTGCCATCAAAACAGGGGCAGAAGATACGCAGTATTTT.

This clonotype was picked up many times. At one end the junction does not follow the germline gene, possibly because of a read error. The chain joins TRBV27 to TRBJ2-5; perhaps D is TRBD1 or TRBD2 (6 bases each). Germline CDR1 is MNHEY and CDR2 is SMNVEV (reference sequence). The CDR3 has 15 amino acids. The CDR3 is CASSLGGQKQETQYF. As DNA, the CDR3 is TGTGCCAGCAGTCTGGGGGGCCAAAAACAAGAAACCCAGTACTTC.

Comment on this clonotype: A much larger clone lies one base from this, so it may be a read error. The V gene is TRBV20-1, the J gene TRBJ2-5; 7 nucleotides line up with TRBD1. The CDR3 spans 14 residues. The trim removed 3 bases at V and 5 bases at J, leaving 9 bases unmatched. Germline lookup yields CDR1 DFQATT and CDR2 SNEGSKA (reference sequence). The DNA for the CDR3 is TGCAGTGCTAGCCAGACAGGGAGAGCGGAGACCCAGTACTTC. The encoded protein is CSASQTGRAETQYF.

This clonotype was seen repeatedly, ten times or more. This chain joins TRBV28 and TRBJ1-5; D gene ambiguous. This CDR3 has 11 amino acids. Trimming pared 2 bases from V and 7 bases from J, leaving 3 bases between. CDR1 and CDR2 (germline): MDHEN, SYDVKM. The CDR3 loop reads CASSLAQPQHF. CDR3 in DNA: TGTGCCAGCAGTTTAGCCCAGCCCCAGCATTTT.

This chain joins TRBV4-1 and TRBJ1-5; 8 nucleotides match TRBD1. V shed 0 bases and J 5 bases; nucleotides not matched to a gene: 6. Looked up from germline, CDR1 is MGHRA and CDR2 is YSYEKL. The CDR3 is made up of 16 amino acids. CDR3: CASSQEISGGHQPQHF. The CDR3 DNA follows: TGCGCCAGCAGCCAAGAAATCTCAGGGGGCCATCAGCCCCAGCATTTT.